What follows are 15 T cell receptor beta chains derived from one specimen sequenced in a study of CD8 T cells in Susac syndrome. Reverse transcription used roughly 0.5 to 1 ug RNA and random hexamers. One entry per CDR3 protein results from TCRdb running MiXCR on the immunoSEQ multiplex PCR reads. The repertoire has 140,000 to 150,000 distinct CDR3 sequences, approximately 94% of them found once; the top ten carry more than 0.065%. Sequencing was performed on CD4+ T cells from PBMCs. The receptors shown here come from a human donor in good health.

V is TRBV12-3 or TRBV12-4 and J is TRBJ2-7; 8 bases line up with TRBD1. J lost 0 bases, V lost 4 bases, and 14 bases had no gene match. The CDR3 has 18 amino acids. The CDR3 spells CASSSEAPDRGNSYEQYF. The CDR3 region has the DNA TGTGCCAGCAGTTCAGAGGCCCCCGACAGGGGCAACTCCTACGAGCAGTACTTC.

This clonotype was detected only once. This rearrangement joins TRBV20-1 to TRBJ2-1; D is unclear. The CDR3 is 10 residues long. Per germline, CDR1 DFQATT and CDR2 SNEGSKA (reference sequence). V shed 7 bases and J shed 4 bases, with 5 bases lying between them. CDR3 protein: CSGFYNEQFF. The CDR3 DNA sequence: TGCAGTGGGTTTTACAATGAGCAGTTCTTC.

The rearrangement links TRBV3-1 to TRBJ1-4; D is possibly TRBD1 (5 bases). In germline, CDR1 is LGHDT, CDR2 YNNKEL (reference sequence). Between the trimmed V and J ends, which lost 5 bases and 7 bases, there was a span of 14 bases. The CDR3 covers 14 residues. In DNA form, the CDR3 reads TGTGCCAGCAGCGAAAGGGGTTTGAGTGAAAAACTGTTTTTT. Translation gives CASSERGLSEKLFF.

The chain employs TRBV7-9 and TRBJ2-7, with 7 bases lining up with TRBD2. The CDR3 has 16 residues. The ends lost 5 bases at V and 3 bases at J; junction bases unmatched: 13. The germline V gene has CDR1 SEHNR and CDR2 FQNEAQ (reference sequence). The CDR3 nucleotides are TGTGCCAGCAGCCAATTACTAGCGAAGATGGACTACGAGCAGTACTTC. Translation: CASSQLLAKMDYEQYF.

This clonotype was seen more than once but under ten times. The chain links TRBV6-1 to TRBJ2-1; 9 positions agree with TRBD1. The ends lost 7 bases at V and 10 bases at J; junction bases unmatched: 8. The germline CDR1 and CDR2 sequences are MNHNS and SASEGT. The length of the CDR3 is 13 residues. The CDR3 region has the DNA TGTGCCAGCAAAGAACAGGGGGCAGCCGAGCAGTTCTTC. It translates to CASKEQGAAEQFF.

This chain links TRBV5-1 with TRBJ1-2; D remains unclear. V was trimmed by 3 bases and J by 5 bases, leaving 11 bases between them. Germline V gives CDR1 SGHRS, CDR2 YFSETQ. This CDR3 comprises 13 residues. The CDR3: CASSYRTLYGYTF. The CDR3 DNA is TGCGCCAGCAGCTACCGGACGCTATATGGCTACACCTTC.

The chain has TRBV12-3 or TRBV12-4 and TRBJ1-5; the D is unclear. V was pared by 5 bases and J by 5 bases, with 10 bases between. The length of the CDR3 is 13 residues. The CDR3 spells CASSTSTDQPQHF. The CDR3 DNA follows: TGTGCCAGCAGTACCTCCACGGATCAGCCCCAGCATTTT.

The chain recombines TRBV18 with TRBJ2-6; no definite D call. CDR3 size: 18 residues. Germline loops: CDR1 KGHSH, CDR2 LQKENI. Trimming shortened V by 0 bases and J by 0 bases, and 12 bases separated the two germline ends. The CDR3 is CASSPPVGTYSGANVLTF. CDR3 DNA sequence: TGTGCCAGCTCACCACCGGTAGGAACCTACTCTGGGGCCAACGTCCTGACTTTC.

The gene calls are TRBV28 and TRBJ2-3; TRBD2 matches at 7 bases. The CDR3 loop spans 15 amino acids. Germline V gene data show CDR1 as MDHEN and CDR2 as SYDVKM. Unmatched junction bases numbered 11, after V lost 7 bases and J lost 4 bases. For the CDR3, the DNA is TGTGCCAGCAAGGAGAGGGAGGGTTTTGCAGATACGCAGTATTTT. It specifies CASKEREGFADTQYF.

The chain has TRBV9 and TRBJ2-3; D is undetermined. CDR3 length equals 16 residues. Trimming pared 1 base from V and 0 bases from J, leaving 12 bases between. Germline values: CDR1 SGDLS, CDR2 YYNGEE. The CDR3 nucleotides read TGTGCCAGCAGCGTACGGTCTTTTCGTAGCACAGATACGCAGTATTTT. Its translation is CASSVRSFRSTDTQYF. The full variable domain, with the rest looked up from reference TRBV9 and TRBJ2-3, is DSGVTQTPKHLITATGQRVTLRCSPRSGDLSVYWYQQSLDQGLQFLIQYYNGEERAKGNILERFSAQQFPDLHSELNLSSLELGDSALYFCASSVRSFRSTDTQYFGPGTRLTVL.

The chain couples TRBV28 to TRBJ2-7; 7 bases are a match to TRBD1. The CDR3 runs 11 residues. The junction had 4 bases not matched to a gene; V was cut back by 7 bases and J by 7 bases. Germline CDR1 MDHEN, CDR2 SYDVKM. The CDR3 reads CASIQGWEQYF. The DNA of the CDR3 is TGTGCCAGCATACAGGGGTGGGAGCAGTACTTC.

The CDR3, as DNA: TGTGCCAGCAGTTTATGGCGCGGACCTAATTCGAACACCGGGGAGCTGTTTTTT. It yields the protein CASSLWRGPNSNTGELFF. The chain combines TRBV28 with TRBJ2-2; D call uncertain. CDR1 is MDHEN, CDR2 SYDVKM, per germline. The CDR3 is 18 residues long. Between the trimmed V and J ends, which lost 0 bases and 0 bases, there was a span of 14 bases.

The chain has TRBV19 and TRBJ2-1; perhaps TRBD2 as D (6 bases). V lost 3 bases and J 7 bases, leaving 7 bases between the germline ends. The CDR3 length is 12 residues. Germline values: CDR1 LNHDA, CDR2 SQIVND (reference sequence). Written as DNA, the CDR3 is TGTGCCAGTAGTATCGGGAGAAATGAGCAGTTCTTC. Protein: CASSIGRNEQFF.

The chain carries TRBV25-1 and TRBJ1-5; the match to TRBD1 covers 8 bases. Germline-derived CDR1 and CDR2 are MGHDK and SYGVNS. The CDR3 covers 14 residues. V gave up 4 bases and J gave up 1 base; unmatched junction bases: 0. The CDR3 DNA sequence: TGTGCCAGCAGTGGACAGGGGAGCAATCAGCCCCAGCATTTT. As protein: CASSGQGSNQPQHF.

The chain joins TRBV19 to TRBJ2-1; no reliable D call. There are 14 residues in the CDR3. Trimming removed 9 bases at V and 0 bases at J, with 12 bases between. Germline values: CDR1 LNHDA, CDR2 SQIVND (reference sequence). The CDR3 region has the DNA TGTGCCAGCCGAAAACAGAGCTCCTACAATGAGCAGTTCTTC. This gives the protein CASRKQSSYNEQFF.